Presented here are 10 T cell receptor beta chains from one specimen sequenced in a study of blood T cell repertoires in COVID-19. Libraries were prepared by immunoSEQ multiplex PCR; TCRdb keeps only in-frame clonotypes and omits some of them. The profile covers about 280,000 clones, with roughly 85% appearing a single time and about 14% taken by the ten largest. Material: peripheral blood. The receptors originated from a human donor in a cohort sampled during active COVID-19.

The chain is built from TRBV2 and TRBJ1-1; D might be TRBD1 (6 bases). The V end lost 8 bases, the J end lost 1 base, and 23 bases lay between the germline ends. Germline-derived CDR1 and CDR2 are SNHLY and FYNNEI. This CDR3 has 17 amino acids. The CDR3 region is CASRTAGGATANTEAFF. The CDR3 DNA is TGTGCCAGCCGAACGGCGGGGGGGGCTACGGCGAACACTGAAGCTTTCTTT.

This rearrangement joins TRBV3-1 (or the pseudogene TRBV3-2) to TRBJ1-2; no clear D gene. Trimming left V 2 bases short and J 4 bases short, with 5 bases between. CDR1 is LGHDT and CDR2 is YNNKEL in the germline V gene (reference sequence). CDR3 length: 12 amino acids. The CDR3 sequence is CASSQNSYGYTF. Here the CDR3 DNA reads TGTGCCAGCAGCCAAAACAGCTATGGCTACACCTTC.

This sequence joins TRBV7-8 and TRBJ2-1; weak D call: TRBD2 (6 bases). The V gene's germline CDR1 is SGHVS and CDR2 FQNEAQ. The CDR3 sequence is 15 residues long. The V end lost 5 bases, the J end lost 3 bases, and 14 bases lay between the germline ends. CDR3 loop: CASSTRGTGYNEQFF. The CDR3 bases are TGTGCCAGCAGCACTCGGGGGACTGGCTACAATGAGCAGTTCTTC. Variable domain in full (rest from reference TRBV7-8 and TRBJ2-1): GAGVSQSPRYKVAKRGQDVALRCDPISGHVSLFWYQQALGQGPEFLTYFQNEAQLDKSGLPSDRFFAERPEGSVSTLKIQRTQQEDSAVYLCASSTRGTGYNEQFFGPGTRLTVL.

This clone was detected a few times. The chain joins TRBV6-2 or TRBV6-3 to TRBJ1-1; possibly TRBD1 for D (6 bases). The CDR3 extends over 15 amino acids. Germline V gene lookup returns CDR1 MNHEY and CDR2 SVGEGT. The germline V and J ends were trimmed by 4 bases and 3 bases, with 15 bases remaining between them. CDR3: CASSFGQLRDTEAFF. CDR3 DNA: TGTGCCAGCAGTTTCGGACAGCTGAGGGACACTGAAGCTTTCTTT.

The chain has TRBV10-3 and TRBJ2-1; possibly TRBD2 for D (5 bases). Germline CDR1 and CDR2: ENHRY and SYGVKD. V lost 8 bases and J 5 bases, leaving 13 bases between the germline ends. The CDR3 has 13 amino acids. The CDR3 here is CAIAAGRDNEQFF. The CDR3 DNA is TGTGCCATCGCGGCGGGCCGGGACAATGAGCAGTTCTTC.

V and J are TRBV5-4 and TRBJ1-1, with TRBD1 as a possible D gene (6 bases). This CDR3 is 15 amino acids long. Germline values: CDR1 SGHNT, CDR2 YYREEE (reference sequence). V was clipped by 3 bases and J by 0 bases, with 12 bases between them. DNA for the CDR3: TGTGCCAGCAGCTACGAATCAGGGGTGAACACTGAAGCTTTCTTT. Amino acid sequence: CASSYESGVNTEAFF.

The J gene is TRBJ1-5, the V gene TRBV19; TRBD1 agrees at 7 bases. The CDR3 spans 14 residues. V lost 8 bases and J lost 6; bases outside the gene matches: 10. Germline CDR1 LNHDA, CDR2 SQIVND (reference sequence). The CDR3 DNA follows: TGTGCCAGTTCCGACAGGGAGTTGGGTCAGCCCCAGCATTTT. This codes for CASSDRELGQPQHF.

This chain connects TRBV28 to TRBJ1-4; 7 bases are shared with TRBD1. Germline V gene sequence: CDR1 MDHEN, CDR2 SYDVKM. The J segment lost 7 bases and the V segment lost 8 bases, leaving 7 bases of the junction unmatched. This CDR3 spans 13 amino acids. The CDR3 region has the DNA TGTGCCAGCCGAACCACAGGGGTTGAAAAACTGTTTTTT. It encodes CASRTTGVEKLFF.

Remarks on this clone: This sample also contains other DNA sequences that code for the same CDR3. The chain joins TRBV5-1 to TRBJ2-3; unclear D gene. The germline V gene encodes CDR1 SGHRS and CDR2 YFSETQ. V lost 0 bases, J lost 2 bases, and 10 bases lay in between. The CDR3 loop spans 15 amino acids. The CDR3, as DNA: TGCGCCAGCAGCTTGGTCCGACAATCCACAGATACGCAGTATTTT. It specifies CASSLVRQSTDTQYF.

The V gene is TRBV11-2, the J gene TRBJ2-7, with D perhaps TRBD1 (6 bases). Germline CDR1 reads SGHAT; CDR2 reads FQNNGV. CDR3 length: 15 amino acids. Between the trimmed V and J ends, which lost 1 base and 2 bases, there was a span of 12 bases. The CDR3 sequence: CASSLVWDNTYEQYF. CDR3 bases: TGTGCCAGCAGCTTAGTTTGGGACAACACCTACGAGCAGTACTTC.